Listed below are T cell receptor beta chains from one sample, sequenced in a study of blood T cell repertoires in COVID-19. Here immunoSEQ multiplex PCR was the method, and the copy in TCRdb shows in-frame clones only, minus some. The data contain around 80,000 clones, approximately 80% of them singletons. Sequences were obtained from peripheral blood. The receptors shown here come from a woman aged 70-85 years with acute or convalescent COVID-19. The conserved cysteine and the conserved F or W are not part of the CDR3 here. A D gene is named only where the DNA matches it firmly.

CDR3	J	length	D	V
ASSSGASNTEAF	TRBJ1-1	12	-	TRBV7-3
ATEHDRKNYGYT	TRBJ1-2	12	-	TRBV28
ASSLQGSEAF	TRBJ1-1	10	-	TRBV12-3/TRBV12-4
ASSNRGGETQY	TRBJ2-5	11	TRBD1	TRBV12-3/TRBV12-4
ASSQVEGRADGYT	TRBJ1-2	13	-	TRBV14
ASSLGLAGETQY	TRBJ2-5	12	TRBD2	TRBV7-2
ASSQDYGTGNSPLH	TRBJ1-6	14	-	TRBV4-3
ASRPGGALRFGYT	TRBJ1-2	13	-	TRBV6-5
ASSPGTSGGAETQY	TRBJ2-5	14	TRBD2	TRBV5-1
ASSLGGQAVREQY	TRBJ2-7	13	-	TRBV7-9
ASSQDGAGGREKLF	TRBJ1-4	14	TRBD1	TRBV4-3
AGLKTGGVGTEAF	TRBJ1-1	13	TRBD1	TRBV7-9
ASSAQVYNTEAF	TRBJ1-1	12	-	TRBV7-9
ASSATSGGPSSYNEQF	TRBJ2-1	16	TRBD2	TRBV18
ASSEGGRVQPQH	TRBJ1-5	12	-	TRBV2
ASSEAHGRDVGGYT	TRBJ1-2	14	-	TRBV6-1
AIQTGPMNTEAF	TRBJ1-1	12	TRBD1	TRBV10-3
ASSVPTQTSNQPQH	TRBJ1-5	14	-	TRBV28
ASSNSGGAADTQY	TRBJ2-3	13	TRBD2	TRBV19
ASRLRQGLGYEQY	TRBJ2-7	13	TRBD1	TRBV2
ASSLAPRGGGATDTQY	TRBJ2-3	16	TRBD2	TRBV7-7
ASQQGSSGNTIY	TRBJ1-3	12	-	TRBV2
ATGEGGNTGELF	TRBJ2-2	12	-	TRBV15
ASSLVGLESYGYT	TRBJ1-2	13	-	TRBV7-9
ASSLVLPSGGAIYYEQY	TRBJ2-7	17	TRBD2	TRBV7-2
ASSQGLAGDEQF	TRBJ2-1	12	TRBD2	TRBV4-2
ASSSRDRGSNQPQH	TRBJ1-5	14	TRBD1	TRBV6-5
ASNDDVLQGAYGYT	TRBJ1-2	14	TRBD1	TRBV2
ASSSPPTPYEQY	TRBJ2-7	12	-	TRBV6-2/TRBV6-3
ASSLEGNTEAF	TRBJ1-1	11	-	TRBV27
ASSQISFGGTDTQY	TRBJ2-3	14	-	TRBV3-1/TRBV3-2
ASSSRGQAF	TRBJ1-1	9	-	TRBV27